These 23 T cell receptor beta chains originate from one sample sequenced in a study of T cell changes during pregnancy in multiple sclerosis. Generated by immunoSEQ multiplex PCR, the TCRdb table keeps only in-frame clones and is missing some. The data contain about 40,000 clones, 94% of them singletons. The sequencing used peripheral blood, collected in the third trimester of pregnancy. The receptors originated from a female donor with multiple sclerosis, enrolled in a pregnancy study.

The CDR3 sequence: CASSIQGASYNEQFF. The CDR3 DNA is TGTGCCAGCAGCATCCAGGGGGCCTCCTACAATGAGCAGTTCTTC. The genes are TRBV5-5 and TRBJ2-1; 8 bases line up with TRBD1. From germline, CDR1 is SGHKS and CDR2 YYEKEE (reference sequence). J gave up 0 bases and V 4 bases, and 3 bases lay outside the gene matches. The length of the CDR3 is 15 residues.

The chain carries TRBV5-4 and TRBJ1-1; D gene ambiguous. Germline CDR1 reads SGHNT; CDR2 reads YYREEE (reference sequence). The CDR3 covers 11 residues. The CDR3 region is CAGVVNTEAFF. CDR3 nucleotides: TGTGCGGGCGTAGTGAACACTGAAGCTTTCTTT. Drawing the rest from reference TRBV5-4 and TRBJ1-1, the complete variable domain is ETGVTQSPTHLIKTRGQQVTLRCSSQSGHNTVSWYQQALGQGPQFIFQYYREEENGRGNFPPRFSGLQFPNYSSELNVNALELDDSALYLCAGVVNTEAFFGQGTRLTVV.

This clone was observed a single time. The V gene is TRBV7-8, the J gene TRBJ2-5, with D tentatively TRBD2 (5 bases). The CDR3 is 13 residues long. The germline V and J ends were trimmed by 2 bases and 4 bases, with 8 bases remaining between them. From germline, CDR1 is SGHVS and CDR2 FQNEAQ. CDR3 sequence reads: CASSLRDGETQYF. DNA for the CDR3: TGTGCCAGCAGCTTACGGGATGGAGAGACCCAGTACTTC.

The V gene is TRBV2, the J gene TRBJ2-1; TRBD1 matches 8 bases. The CDR3 runs to 17 residues. V shed 6 bases and J 5 bases; nucleotides not matched to a gene: 15. Looked up from germline, CDR1 is SNHLY and CDR2 is FYNNEI. CDR3 nucleotide sequence: TGTGCCAGCAGGCTCAAACCGGGACAGGAGACAAACAATGAGCAGTTCTTC. Translated, it gives CASRLKPGQETNNEQFF.

This chain uses TRBV7-9 with TRBJ1-2; D may be TRBD1 (6 bases). CDR3 length: 13 amino acids. Germline-derived CDR1 and CDR2 are SEHNR and FQNEAQ (reference sequence). The V end was cut by 5 bases, the J end by 3 bases, with 10 bases between. The CDR3 region is CASSRTADYGYTF. DNA of the CDR3: TGTGCCAGCAGCCGGACAGCTGACTATGGCTACACCTTC.

This chain joins TRBV27 and TRBJ2-3, with 7 bases aligning to TRBD2. The CDR3 runs to 15 residues. Germline CDR1 and CDR2: MNHEY and SMNVEV (reference sequence). Germline trimming cut 3 bases from V and 0 bases from J; bases unmatched to any gene: 3. CDR3 protein: CASSFGGGSTDTQYF. DNA for the CDR3: TGTGCCAGCAGTTTTGGGGGGGGAAGCACAGATACGCAGTATTTT.

The chain employs TRBV5-1 and TRBJ1-1; TRBD1 is a possible D gene (5 bases). V lost 0 bases and J 0 bases, leaving 6 bases between the germline ends. The length of the CDR3 is 14 residues. Looked up from germline, CDR1 is SGHRS and CDR2 is YFSETQ. DNA for the CDR3: TGCGCCAGCAGCTTGGACAGGATGAACACTGAAGCTTTCTTT. It codes for CASSLDRMNTEAFF.

The gene calls are TRBV7-3 and TRBJ2-3; a possible D gene is TRBD1 (5 bases). Per the germline V gene, CDR1 is SGHTA and CDR2 is FQGTGA. V was clipped by 5 bases and J by 1 base, with 13 bases between them. This CDR3 spans 15 amino acids. The CDR3 sequence: CASSPSGAGTDTQYF. The CDR3 DNA follows: TGTGCCAGCAGCCCGTCTGGGGCCGGCACAGATACGCAGTATTTT.

The V gene is TRBV5-6, the J gene TRBJ1-5, with D maybe TRBD1 (5 bases). The CDR3 length is 17 residues. Looked up from germline, CDR1 is SGHDT and CDR2 is YYEEEE. Trimming left V 3 bases short and J 3 bases short, with 19 bases between. CDR3 nucleotide sequence: TGTGCCAGCAGCTCTAAGGCAGGGATGTGGAACAATCAGCCCCAGCATTTT. Protein sequence: CASSSKAGMWNNQPQHF.

The rearrangement links TRBV5-1 to TRBJ1-6; 8 nucleotides align to TRBD1. V dropped 0 bases and J dropped 7; count of bases not matched to a gene: 3. From germline, CDR1 is SGHRS and CDR2 YFSETQ. There are 15 residues in the CDR3. The CDR3 region is CASSLGQGRNSPLHF. For the CDR3, the DNA is TGCGCCAGCAGCTTGGGACAGGGGAGGAATTCACCCCTCCACTTT.

The rearrangement links TRBV13 to TRBJ2-1; TRBD1 agrees at 8 bases. The CDR3 covers 16 residues. Looked up from germline, CDR1 is PRHDT and CDR2 is FYEKMQ (reference sequence). Germline trimming cut 2 bases from V and 8 bases from J; bases unmatched to any gene: 11. The CDR3 region is CASSLTRTGLVDEQFF. CDR3 nucleotide sequence: TGTGCCAGCAGCTTAACACGGACAGGGTTGGTAGATGAGCAGTTCTTC.

This chain uses TRBV27 with TRBJ1-2; 8 bases map to TRBD1. The V gene's germline CDR1 is MNHEY and CDR2 SMNVEV (reference sequence). There are 14 residues in the CDR3. V lost 8 bases and J lost 7; bases outside the gene matches: 12. CDR3 protein: CASGTGQGFFGYTF. The CDR3 DNA is TGTGCCAGCGGAACAGGACAGGGATTCTTTGGCTACACCTTC.

The chain links TRBV7-3 to TRBJ2-1; the match to TRBD2 covers 7 bases. CDR1 SGHTA and CDR2 FQGTGA come from the germline V gene. The CDR3 loop spans 13 amino acids. V shed 5 bases, J shed 5 bases, and the junction held 3 bases outside the gene matches. CDR3 protein: CASSATSNNEQFF. The CDR3 nucleotides are TGTGCCAGCAGCGCGACTAGCAACAATGAGCAGTTCTTC.

The CDR3 here is CASQSLGTSGRANEQFF. CDR3 nucleotides: TGTGCCAGCCAAAGCTTAGGGACTAGCGGGAGGGCCAATGAGCAGTTCTTC. This chain connects TRBV11-3 to TRBJ2-1, with 16 bases aligning to TRBD2. CDR1 SGHNT and CDR2 YENEEA come from the germline V gene. CDR3 length equals 17 residues. Germline trimming cut 8 bases from V and 6 bases from J; bases unmatched to any gene: 10. The entire variable domain, with the rest obtained from reference TRBV11-3 and TRBJ2-1, is as follows: EAGVVQSPRYKIIEKKQPVAFWCNPISGHNTLYWYLQNLGQGPELLIRYENEEAVDDSQLPKDRFSAERLKGVDSTLKIQPAELGDSAVYLCASQSLGTSGRANEQFFGPGTRLTVL.

This chain links TRBV7-3 with TRBJ2-2; 9 bases agree with TRBD2. Trimming at V came to 6 bases and at J to 5 bases, leaving 4 bases not matched to a gene. The CDR3 consists of 14 residues. Germline V CDR1 and CDR2: SGHTA, FQGTGA. The CDR3 protein is CASRITSGTGELFF. The CDR3 DNA reads TGTGCCAGCAGGATAACTAGCGGGACCGGGGAGCTGTTTTTT.

The chain combines TRBV18 with TRBJ1-1; tentative D call: TRBD1 (5 bases). The CDR3 is 15 residues long. Per germline, CDR1 KGHSH and CDR2 LQKENI. Trimming left V 3 bases short and J 0 bases short, with 11 bases between. The DNA for the CDR3 is TGTGCCAGCTCACCGGGGCGTTTCATGAACACTGAAGCTTTCTTT. Translated: CASSPGRFMNTEAFF.

CDR3 nucleotides: TGCGCCAGCAGCCAAACGGGACTAGCGACCGGGGAGCTGTTTTTT. This encodes CASSQTGLATGELFF. The rearrangement links TRBV4-1 to TRBJ2-2; 10 bases are shared with TRBD2. The junction had 2 bases not matched to a gene; V was cut back by 2 bases and J by 5 bases. The CDR3 extends over 15 amino acids. Germline V gene sequence: CDR1 MGHRA, CDR2 YSYEKL.

The DNA for the CDR3 is TGTGCCAGCAGATTCGGAGCTAATGAAAAACTGTTTTTT. As protein: CASRFGANEKLFF. This chain links TRBV7-9 with TRBJ1-4; no definite D call. V was pared by 6 bases and J by 3 bases, with 8 bases between. The CDR3 totals 13 residues. Germline CDR1 is SEHNR and CDR2 is FQNEAQ (reference sequence).

This chain links TRBV28 with TRBJ2-5, with D perhaps TRBD1 (6 bases). The germline V gene has CDR1 MDHEN and CDR2 SYDVKM. The CDR3 is 15 residues long. The V end was cut by 1 base, the J end by 4 bases, with 13 bases between. CDR3 region: CASSLLQGLIETQYF. DNA of the CDR3: TGTGCCAGCAGTTTATTGCAGGGGTTGATAGAGACCCAGTACTTC.

CDR3 region: CASSFTGNTDTQYF. In DNA form, the CDR3 reads TGTGCCAGCAGCTTTACGGGAAACACAGATACGCAGTATTTT. V usage is TRBV5-6 and J usage is TRBJ2-3; D is perhaps TRBD2 (5 bases). This CDR3 region has 14 residues. With 2 bases removed from V and 2 bases from J, the gap between germline ends came to 9 bases. Germline V gene data show CDR1 as SGHDT and CDR2 as YYEEEE.

The chain recombines TRBV7-2 with TRBJ1-1, with D possibly being TRBD1 (5 bases). The CDR3 loop spans 17 amino acids. Germline values: CDR1 SGHTA, CDR2 FQGNSA. Trimming shortened V by 2 bases and J by 0 bases, and 16 bases separated the two germline ends. The chain's CDR3 is CASSLQVGQLMNTEAFF. The CDR3 region has the DNA TGTGCCAGCAGCTTACAGGTGGGGCAGCTTATGAACACTGAAGCTTTCTTT.

The J gene is TRBJ2-7, the V gene TRBV18, with 9 nucleotides matching TRBD2. Germline assignment: CDR1 KGHSH and CDR2 LQKENI. The CDR3 has 15 amino acids. J lost 1 base, V lost 1 base, and 2 bases had no gene match. The CDR3 spells CASSPRLAGSYEQYF. CDR3 sequence (DNA): TGTGCCAGCTCACCACGTCTAGCGGGATCCTACGAGCAGTACTTC.

The J gene is TRBJ2-6, the V gene TRBV27; 8 bases are shared with TRBD2. The CDR3 has 19 amino acids. Germline V lookup: CDR1 MNHEY, CDR2 SMNVEV (reference sequence). J lost 0 bases, V lost 5 bases, and 12 bases had no gene match. The CDR3 DNA sequence: TGTGCCAGCAGTCAGCGACGGGGGGGTCAACCCTCTGGGGCCAACGTCCTGACTTTC. It translates to CASSQRRGGQPSGANVLTF.